This is a list of T cell receptor beta chains from one sample in a study of T cells after yellow fever vaccination. TCRdb fed the 5' RACE reads into MiXCR, producing one record per CDR3 protein. The sample records around 590,000 distinct CDR3 sequences, over 9% being singletons. Sequencing was performed on PBMCs, taken on the day of the yellow fever booster vaccination. These TCRs come from a man aged 30 to 39 who received the YFV17D yellow fever vaccine. The CDR3 runs from the conserved cysteine through the conserved F or W. The D gene is left open where the match is weak. Rows may omit the clone size; those that give it use once, few, many or a size class.

V gene	clone size	J gene	D gene	CDR3 DNA	CDR3 protein
TRBV7-3	many	TRBJ2-3	TRBD2	TGTGCCAGCAGCTTAGGACTAGCGGGAGTAGGGAATACGCAGTATTTT	CASSLGLAGVGNTQYF
TRBV4-3	.	TRBJ1-4	.	TGCGCCAGCAGCCGAGGCTTGGGGGAAAAACTGTTTTTT	CASSRGLGEKLFF
TRBV3-1	.	TRBJ2-7	TRBD2	TGTGCCAGCAGCCAATTGTTTTCCGGGACTAGCTCGATGGGCTCCGAGCAGTACTTC	CASSQLFSGTSSMGSEQYF
TRBV4-3	.	TRBJ1-5	.	TGCGCCAGCAGCCAAGATGCGGGGCCGAATCAGCCCCAGCATTTT	CASSQDAGPNQPQHF
TRBV19	.	TRBJ2-1	TRBD2	TGTGCCAGTAGTATCGGACTAGCGGGAGGGCCTACCTACAATGAGCAGTTCTTC	CASSIGLAGGPTYNEQFF
TRBV7-2	.	TRBJ2-6	TRBD1	TGTGCCAGCAGCTCCCGTTCAGGGGGCGCTGGGGCCAACGTCCTGACTTTC	CASSSRSGGAGANVLTF
TRBV12-3/TRBV12-4	many	TRBJ1-2	.	TGCGCCAGCAGCCTCGGGCGAGGGTATGGCTACACCTTC	CASSLGRGYGYTF
TRBV7-3	few	TRBJ2-5	TRBD1	TGTGCCAGCAGCCAAGGGGGCAGGAGGTCGGAGACCCAGTACTTC	CASSQGGRRSETQYF
TRBV5-1	many	TRBJ2-1	TRBD2	TGCGCCAGCAGCGTAGCGGGAGGTCGGGAGCAGTTCTTC	CASSVAGGREQFF
TRBV14	few	TRBJ2-5	.	TGTGCCAGCAGCCGGAACACACATGAGACCCAGTACTTC	CASSRNTHETQYF
TRBV7-6	.	TRBJ2-1	TRBD2	TGTGCCAGCACTCCGAGCGCGGGTTCGGGAGGGTCAAATGAGCAGTTCTTC	CASTPSAGSGGSNEQFF
TRBV10-3	few	TRBJ2-1	.	TGTGCCATCAGCGGGTCAGCATCGGATGAGCAGTTCTTC	CAISGSASDEQFF
TRBV7-6	few	TRBJ2-4	TRBD1	TGTGCCAGCAGTCCGGACAGGACAGCCAAAAACATTCAGTACTTC	CASSPDRTAKNIQYF
TRBV28	.	TRBJ2-7	TRBD2	TGTGCCAGCAGTCCCGCCCCCCTAGCGGACTCCTACGAGCAGTACTTC	CASSPAPLADSYEQYF
TRBV15	few	TRBJ2-6	.	TGTGCCACCAGCAGGGGTTTACCGGGCTCTGGGGCCAACGTCCTGACTTTC	CATSRGLPGSGANVLTF
TRBV20-1	few	TRBJ2-7	.	TGCAGTGCTCAGCGGCAGTACTCCTACGAGCAGTACTTC	CSAQRQYSYEQYF